This T cell receptor beta chain derives from a study of OX40 agonist ivuxolimab in advanced cancers. In the study overall: Dose-escalation subjects each had hepatocellular carcinoma, melanoma, renal cell or head and neck cancer. Participants, roughly 80% male, averaged approximately 56 years of age, ranging from roughly 23 to 80.

Clones were sequenced by immunoSEQ multiplex PCR, and TCRdb holds only the in-frame ones, with some missing. The sample lists tens of thousands of clones, 75% to 85% occurring once. V gave up 2 bases and J gave up 6 bases, with 20 bases separating them. The CDR3 runs 17 residues. Germline values: CDR1 SGDLS, CDR2 YYNGEE. Study-wide results and caveats: Nonresponders included some who also had low normalized T-cell clonal expansion. The antigens recognized by the expanded peripheral T cells, that is their antigen specificity, were not determined.

About this clone itself: Its antigen is still unknown.

The clonotype originates from an adult with an advanced solid tumor such as melanoma, head and neck, liver or kidney cancer. Sample: CD4+ or CD8+ T cells sorted from blood, taken in a trial of the OX40 agonist ivuxolimab. This chain uses TRBV9 with TRBJ2-2; no firm D call. The CDR3 nucleotides are TGTGCCAGCAGCGTTACTGGGCTGAGTACTGGGTCCGGGGAGCTGTTTTTT. It specifies CASSVTGLSTGSGELFF.